Below, 9 T cell receptor beta chains from the same sample are listed, as sequenced in a study of Graves' ophthalmopathy and Graves' hyperthyroidism. Investigators amplified TCR beta CDR3 regions from RNA transcripts. Scientists carried out first-round RT-PCR using HTBI primers and then a second-round multiplex PCR. MiXCR, applied by TCRdb to the multiplex PCR reads, yields one record per CDR3 protein. In the table there are roughly 480,000 distinct CDR3 sequences, 14% of which are singletons. The sample consisted of blood. The receptors here all came from a woman aged 25 to 39 with Graves' ophthalmopathy.

This clonotype has more than one count but fewer than ten. The J gene is TRBJ2-5, the V gene TRBV10-3; no clear D gene. Deletions cut 6 bases from V and 4 bases from J, with 12 bases between. There are 13 residues in the CDR3. The germline V gene encodes CDR1 ENHRY and CDR2 SYGVKD. CDR3 in amino acids: CAIRRPAGETQYF. CDR3 nucleotides: TGTGCCATCAGGCGGCCCGCCGGAGAGACCCAGTACTTC.

Comments on this clonotype: This may stem from a read error, because a much larger clone lies one nucleotide away. The chain uses TRBV29-1 and TRBJ2-5; D remains unclear. This CDR3 has 15 residues. CDR1 and CDR2 from the germline V gene are SQVTM and ANQGSEA. The V end was cut by 0 bases, the J end by 8 bases, with 19 bases between. CDR3 residues: CSVEETGRMRDTQYF. The DNA for the CDR3 is TGCAGCGTTGAAGAAACCGGCAGAATGAGAGATACCCAGTACTTC.

This clonotype occurred many times. This chain uses TRBV6-1 with TRBJ2-7; D possibly matches TRBD1 or TRBD2 (5 bases each). Germline V CDR1 and CDR2: MNHNS, SASEGT. Between the trimmed V and J ends, which lost 8 bases and 2 bases, there was a span of 13 bases. This CDR3 contains 13 residues. The CDR3 is CASLGTVAYEQYF. The CDR3 bases are TGTGCCAGCCTGGGGACGGTGGCCTACGAGCAGTACTTC.

This clonotype was observed at least ten times. J is TRBJ2-5 and V is TRBV2; D is perhaps TRBD2 (5 bases). This CDR3 has 15 amino acids. Trimming stripped 8 bases from V and 3 bases from J, with 19 bases between. Germline CDR1 is SNHLY and CDR2 is FYNNEI. Written as DNA, the CDR3 is TGTGCCAGCTCGCCGCCGTCCGGACTGGAAGAGACCCAGTACTTC. It is translated as CASSPPSGLEETQYF.

This clonotype was seen at least ten times. The chain couples TRBV25-1 to TRBJ2-4; D may be TRBD1 (5 bases). Trimming shortened V by 1 base and J by 3 bases, and 7 bases separated the two germline ends. Germline values: CDR1 MGHDK, CDR2 SYGVNS. The CDR3 totals 14 residues. CDR3 nucleotides: TGTGCCAGCAGTGAATCAGGGCTCAAAAACATTCAGTACTTC. It specifies CASSESGLKNIQYF.

This clonotype appeared many times. The chain is built from TRBV29-1 and TRBJ1-2; D remains unclear. The V and J ends lost 4 bases and 4 bases respectively, with 7 bases between them. Germline lookup yields CDR1 SQVTM and CDR2 ANQGSEA. This CDR3 region has 11 residues. The DNA of the CDR3 is TGCAGCGTTGTCTCTGTCTATGGCTACACCTTC. The encoded protein is CSVVSVYGYTF. The variable domain in full, with the rest retrieved from reference TRBV29-1 and TRBJ1-2, is SAVISQKPSRDICQRGTSLTIQCQVDSQVTMMFWYRQQPGQSLTLIATANQGSEATYESGFVIDKFPISRPNLTFSTLTVSNMSPEDSSIYLCSVVSVYGYTFGSGTRLTVV.

This clonotype was found many times. The chain carries TRBV24-1 and TRBJ2-2; D is unclear. This CDR3 is 16 amino acids long. Germline V gives CDR1 KGHDR, CDR2 SFDVKD. Trimming took 3 bases from V and 4 from J, leaving 14 bases between them. CDR3: CATSDSGTGVTGELFF. The CDR3 DNA follows: TGTGCCACCAGTGATAGTGGTACTGGTGTCACCGGGGAGCTGTTTTTT.

This clonotype has ten or more counts. The chain has TRBV19 and TRBJ1-1; 7 nucleotides align to TRBD1. Germline values: CDR1 LNHDA, CDR2 SQIVND (reference sequence). This CDR3 spans 20 amino acids. J gave up 3 bases and V 3 bases, and 22 bases lay outside the gene matches. The CDR3 loop reads CASSIPNDPGQLSGYTEAFF. The DNA of the CDR3 is TGTGCCAGTAGTATCCCGAACGATCCGGGACAGCTGAGTGGCTACACTGAAGCTTTCTTT.

Many counts were recorded for this clonotype. The chain couples TRBV11-3 to TRBJ2-5; 8 bases map to TRBD1. V shed 4 bases, J shed 5 bases, and the junction held 3 bases outside the gene matches. The CDR3 is made up of 13 amino acids. Germline CDR1 is SGHNT and CDR2 is YENEEA. The CDR3 is CASSYNRGETQYF. For the CDR3, the DNA is TGTGCCAGCAGCTATAACAGGGGGGAGACCCAGTACTTC.